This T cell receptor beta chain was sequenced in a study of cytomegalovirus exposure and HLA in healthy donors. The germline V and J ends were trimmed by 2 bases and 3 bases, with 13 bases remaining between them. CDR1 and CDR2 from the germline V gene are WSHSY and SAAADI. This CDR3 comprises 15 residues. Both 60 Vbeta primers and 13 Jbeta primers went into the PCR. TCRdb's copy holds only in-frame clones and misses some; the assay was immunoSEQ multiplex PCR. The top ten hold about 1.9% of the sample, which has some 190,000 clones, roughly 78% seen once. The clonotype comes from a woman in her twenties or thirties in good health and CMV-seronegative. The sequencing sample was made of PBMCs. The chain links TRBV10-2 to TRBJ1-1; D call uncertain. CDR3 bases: TGCGCCAGCAGTGAGGTAGTGGGCAGCCACACTGAAGCTTTCTTT. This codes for CASSEVVGSHTEAFF.